This TCR beta chain was captured by sequencing in a study of radiotherapy plus CTLA-4 blockade in lung cancer. Study as a whole: Of the patients, 18% showed objective responses and roughly 30% attained disease control.

The V gene end was trimmed by 5 bases and the J gene end by 4 bases; junction bases not matched to a gene: 9. Germline CDR1 is SEHNR and CDR2 is FQNEAQ (reference sequence). The CDR3 totals 18 residues. As to this clone: The antigen is unknown.

Study-level points and caveats: Radiotherapy with ipilimumab was followed by blood expansion of tumor-derived clones.

Here immunoSEQ multiplex PCR was the method, and the copy in TCRdb shows in-frame clones only, minus some. The table lists 30,000 or so clones, approximately 66% of them singletons. The chain has TRBV7-9 and TRBJ2-3; 16 bases match TRBD2. The TCR was taken from a human donor with non-small cell lung cancer who had stable disease on radiotherapy plus ipilimumab. The starting material was peripheral blood, obtained from a patient treated with radiotherapy plus ipilimumab. The CDR3, as DNA: TGTGCCAGCAGCGCGGCCCCGGGACTAGCGGGAGGGGCAGATACGCAGTATTTT. Encoded protein: CASSAAPGLAGGADTQYF.